Listed here are 9 T cell receptor beta chains from one sample, sequenced in a study of metastatic and nonmetastatic thyroid tumors. The entire patient cohort was treatment-naive prior to thyroid surgery. MiXCR reprocessed the PCR reads for TCRdb. This sample has just over 7,500 clones, with 25% to 30% found just once. Material for sequencing was adjacent normal tissue. These receptors originate from a female donor with papillary thyroid cancer or a benign thyroid nodule (not recorded which). Some clones in this sample may be carry-over from other donors' samples.

This clone was recorded at least ten times. The genes are TRBV20-1 and TRBJ1-1; D may be TRBD1 (6 bases). The CDR3 runs to 12 residues. CDR1 and CDR2 (germline): DFQATT, SNEGSKA (reference sequence). V was shortened by 6 bases and J by 7 bases, with 15 bases between the two germline ends. CDR3 DNA: TGCAGTGCCTTACAGATGACAGGTGAAGCTTTCTTT. Translation gives CSALQMTGEAFF.

The V and J genes are TRBV6-2 or TRBV6-3 and TRBJ2-6; D remains ambiguous. The V gene lost 0 bases and the J gene lost 3 bases, with 3 bases spanning the gap. The CDR3 contains 14 residues. Germline loops: CDR1 MNHEY, CDR2 SVGEGT. Here the CDR3 DNA reads TGTGCCAGCAGTTACTCAGGTGGGGCCAACGTCCTGACTTTC. This gives the protein CASSYSGGANVLTF.

The CDR3 loop reads CASSESVGIGELFF. CDR3 bases: TGTGCCAGCAGTGAATCCGTGGGGATCGGGGAGCTGTTTTTT. V usage is TRBV6-1 and J usage is TRBJ2-2; no firm D call. Trimming took 2 bases from V and 7 from J, leaving 11 bases between them. This CDR3 has 14 amino acids. The V gene's germline CDR1 is MNHNS and CDR2 SASEGT.

As regards this clone: The conserved phenylalanine or tryptophan normally closing the CDR3 is absent here, so this likely arose from a read error. The DNA is omitted, as the CDR3 cannot be located on it reliably, and the CDR3 follows TCRdb's listing. The chain employs TRBV19 and TRBJ1-5; the table's D call TRBD1 went unverified against the DNA. In germline, CDR1 is LNHDA, CDR2 SQIVND (reference sequence). The CDR3 is 16 amino acids long, termini counted. CDR3 sequence reads: CVSSTGGYTCNQPQHC.

By share, this clone counts as medium-sized. The V gene is TRBV10-2, the J gene TRBJ2-7; TRBD2 matches 8 bases. This CDR3 spans 14 amino acids. V gave up 5 bases and J gave up 6 bases; unmatched junction bases: 9. Germline CDR1 WSHSY, CDR2 SAAADI. This chain's CDR3 is CASSSREGGREQYF. CDR3 sequence (DNA): TGCGCCAGCAGTTCCCGGGAGGGAGGACGCGAGCAGTACTTC.

With respect to this clone: Sequence at one end of the junction differs from germline and may be a read error. The genes are TRBV11-1 and TRBJ2-5; 8 bases fit TRBD1. The CDR3 contains 15 residues. Germline V lookup: CDR1 SGHAT, CDR2 FQDESV (reference sequence). The CDR3 DNA sequence: TGTGCCAGCAGCCGAATCAAGACAGGGGAAGAGACCCAGTACTTT. Encoded protein: CASSRIKTGEETQYF.

Judged by abundance, this clone is medium-sized. The chain carries TRBV2 and TRBJ1-4; TRBD1 agrees at 10 bases. Trimming took 4 bases from V and 7 from J; bases not matched to a gene: 3. The length of the CDR3 is 14 residues. The germline V gene encodes CDR1 SNHLY and CDR2 FYNNEI. CDR3 in amino acids: CASSVGDRGEKLFF. In DNA form, the CDR3 reads TGTGCCAGCAGTGTGGGGGACAGGGGTGAAAAACTGTTTTTT. The full variable domain, its missing parts supplied by reference TRBV2 and TRBJ1-4, is EPEVTQTPSHQVTQMGQEVILRCVPISNHLYFYWYRQILGQKVEFLVSFYNNEISEKSEIFDDQFSVERPDGSNFTLKIRSTKLEDSAMYFCASSVGDRGEKLFFGSGTQLSVL.

This chain joins TRBV20-1 and TRBJ2-1; 9 nucleotides match TRBD2. The junction had 9 bases not matched to a gene; V was cut back by 3 bases and J by 12 bases. The CDR3 length is 13 residues. CDR1 DFQATT and CDR2 SNEGSKA come from the germline V gene (reference sequence). CDR3 sequence reads: CSASGTSWRGQFF. CDR3 DNA: TGCAGTGCTAGTGGGACTAGCTGGAGAGGGCAGTTCTTC.

This clone was observed many times. The chain employs TRBV18 and TRBJ2-6, with D perhaps matching TRBD1 or TRBD2 (5 bases each). Germline loops: CDR1 KGHSH, CDR2 LQKENI. CDR3 size: 16 residues. The V end was cut by 0 bases, the J end by 2 bases, with 8 bases between. The CDR3 region is CASSPPGDPGANVLTF. CDR3 coding DNA: TGTGCCAGCTCACCACCGGGGGACCCTGGGGCCAACGTCCTGACTTTC.